The present T cell receptor beta chain was sequenced within a study of cytomegalovirus exposure and HLA in healthy donors. Findings of the study overall: According to the study, 160 or so TCR beta chains were cytomegalovirus-associated.

The primer mix had 60 Vbeta and 13 Jbeta primers. Assay: immunoSEQ multiplex PCR; the TCRdb copy retains only in-frame clones and omits some. This sample yields about 170,000 clones, of which approximately 86% are seen a single time; approximately 1.5% belongs to the top ten. In regard to this clone: Its antigen is not identified.

Trimming pared 6 bases from V and 5 bases from J, leaving 11 bases between. The CDR3 has 12 residues. The germline V gene has CDR1 KGHSH and CDR2 LQKENI. The chain has TRBV18 and TRBJ2-7, with D possibly being TRBD2 (5 bases). The sequenced sample consisted of PBMCs. This TCR was sampled from a male donor in good health and CMV-seronegative. CDR3 protein: CASSPAEDEQYF. DNA of the CDR3: TGTGCCAGCTCCCCGGCGGAGGACGAGCAGTACTTC.